This is a list of T cell receptor beta chains from one sample in a study of T cells in tumors after PD-1 blockade. Assay used: immunoSEQ multiplex PCR; TCRdb lists only in-frame clones, some missing. The table shows roughly 33,000 clones, with approximately 78% occurring only once. Specimen: PBMCs, collected before anti-PD-1 treatment. The receptor set was obtained from a human donor with basal cell carcinoma. The CDR3 runs from the conserved cysteine through the conserved F or W. Each record gives: clone size, D gene, J gene, V gene, CDR3 protein, CDR3 DNA. A D gene is named only where the DNA matches it firmly. Some rows have no size entry. The others give once, few or many, or a class for an expanded clone.

size: few
D: .
J: TRBJ2-1
V: TRBV5-1
CDR3: CASNDGYNEQFF
DNA: TGCGCCAGCAACGACGGGTACAATGAGCAGTTCTTC

size: once
D: TRBD2
J: TRBJ2-3
V: TRBV19
CDR3: CATQRLAGGSTDTQYF
DNA: TGTGCCACCCAAAGACTAGCGGGAGGGAGCACAGATACGCAGTATTTT

size: .
D: TRBD1
J: TRBJ1-1
V: TRBV4-1
CDR3: CASSHRQGGDTEAFF
DNA: TGCGCCAGCAGCCACCGACAGGGTGGAGACACTGAAGCTTTCTTT

size: once
D: TRBD1
J: TRBJ1-1
V: TRBV19
CDR3: CASSTSRGQGSTTEAFF
DNA: TGTGCCAGTAGTACTTCAAGAGGACAGGGGTCAACCACTGAAGCTTTCTTT

size: many
D: .
J: TRBJ2-2
V: TRBV20-1
CDR3: CSASYRGELFF
DNA: TGCAGTGCTAGCTATCGCGGGGAGCTGTTTTTT

size: .
D: TRBD2
J: TRBJ2-1
V: TRBV18
CDR3: CASSPRLAGVDEQFF
DNA: TGTGCCAGCTCACCACGGCTAGCGGGAGTCGATGAGCAGTTCTTC

size: .
D: .
J: TRBJ1-5
V: TRBV28
CDR3: CASTEAVGANQPQHF
DNA: TGTGCCAGCACCGAGGCCGTGGGGGCCAATCAGCCCCAGCATTTT

size: .
D: .
J: TRBJ1-5
V: TRBV7-2
CDR3: CASSSDPLQPQHF
DNA: TGTGCCAGCAGCTCGGACCCCCTGCAGCCCCAGCATTTT

size: .
D: .
J: TRBJ1-1
V: TRBV5-1
CDR3: CASSLTGWDAFF
DNA: TGCGCCAGCAGCTTGACAGGGTGGGACGCTTTCTTT

size: .
D: .
J: TRBJ2-1
V: TRBV5-1
CDR3: CASSWSGGTMEQFF
DNA: TGCGCCAGCAGCTGGTCGGGGGGCACAATGGAGCAGTTCTTC

size: .
D: TRBD1
J: TRBJ1-4
V: TRBV28
CDR3: CASSPPGGNEKLFF
DNA: TGTGCCAGCAGCCCACCAGGGGGGAACGAAAAACTGTTTTTT

size: .
D: TRBD1
J: TRBJ1-3
V: TRBV5-1
CDR3: CASSLSLQGALFSGNTIYF
DNA: TGCGCCAGCAGCTTATCCCTACAGGGGGCCCTCTTCTCTGGAAACACCATATATTTT

size: .
D: .
J: TRBJ1-2
V: TRBV30
CDR3: CAWRESYTF
DNA: TGTGCCTGGAGAGAGAGCTACACCTTC

size: .
D: TRBD2
J: TRBJ2-7
V: TRBV7-2
CDR3: CASSLAVAGTYEQYF
DNA: TGTGCCAGCAGCTTAGCGGTAGCGGGGACCTACGAGCAGTACTTC

size: .
D: .
J: TRBJ2-3
V: TRBV3-1/TRBV3-2
CDR3: CASSLGTGYTDTQYF
DNA: TGTGCCAGCAGCCTGGGGACTGGCTACACAGATACGCAGTATTTT

size: .
D: TRBD2
J: TRBJ2-3
V: TRBV7-9
CDR3: CASSPQAGGASSTDTQYF
DNA: TGTGCCAGCAGCCCCCAAGCGGGGGGGGCGTCTAGCACAGATACGCAGTATTTT

size: .
D: TRBD1
J: TRBJ2-2
V: TRBV7-2
CDR3: CASRTKTGDPTNTGELFF
DNA: TGTGCCAGCAGGACTAAGACAGGGGACCCCACGAACACCGGGGAGCTGTTTTTT

size: .
D: TRBD1
J: TRBJ2-3
V: TRBV5-1
CDR3: CASSSQGEVDTDTQYF
DNA: TGCGCCAGCAGCTCACAGGGGGAGGTTGACACAGATACGCAGTATTTT

size: .
D: .
J: TRBJ2-5
V: TRBV6-2/TRBV6-3
CDR3: CASSPRGAAQETQYF
DNA: TGTGCCAGCAGTCCCAGGGGAGCGGCGCAAGAGACCCAGTACTTC

size: once
D: .
J: TRBJ2-7
V: TRBV19
CDR3: CATGTPNIYEQYF
DNA: TGTGCCACTGGGACACCAAACATCTACGAGCAGTACTTC

size: .
D: .
J: TRBJ2-2
V: TRBV5-1
CDR3: CASSFSNGGIGELFF
DNA: TGCGCCAGCAGCTTTTCGAATGGGGGGATCGGGGAGCTGTTTTTT

size: .
D: .
J: TRBJ2-7
V: TRBV4-3
CDR3: CASSPAGTGLRGQYF
DNA: TGCGCCAGCAGCCCAGCAGGGACGGGCCTACGAGGGCAGTACTTC

size: .
D: .
J: TRBJ1-3
V: TRBV18
CDR3: CASSPQGTGNTIYF
DNA: TGTGCCAGCTCACCACAGGGTACCGGAAACACCATATATTTT

size: .
D: .
J: TRBJ1-5
V: TRBV7-8
CDR3: CASSLEGLLSNQPQHF
DNA: TGTGCCAGCAGCTTAGAAGGGCTCCTAAGCAATCAGCCCCAGCATTTT

size: .
D: TRBD2
J: TRBJ2-1
V: TRBV28
CDR3: CASRPSGLAGTNEQFF
DNA: TGTGCCAGCAGGCCCAGTGGACTAGCGGGAACCAATGAGCAGTTCTTC

size: .
D: .
J: TRBJ1-2
V: TRBV19
CDR3: CASRSGGFGYTF
DNA: TGTGCCAGTAGGTCAGGAGGGTTTGGCTACACCTTC